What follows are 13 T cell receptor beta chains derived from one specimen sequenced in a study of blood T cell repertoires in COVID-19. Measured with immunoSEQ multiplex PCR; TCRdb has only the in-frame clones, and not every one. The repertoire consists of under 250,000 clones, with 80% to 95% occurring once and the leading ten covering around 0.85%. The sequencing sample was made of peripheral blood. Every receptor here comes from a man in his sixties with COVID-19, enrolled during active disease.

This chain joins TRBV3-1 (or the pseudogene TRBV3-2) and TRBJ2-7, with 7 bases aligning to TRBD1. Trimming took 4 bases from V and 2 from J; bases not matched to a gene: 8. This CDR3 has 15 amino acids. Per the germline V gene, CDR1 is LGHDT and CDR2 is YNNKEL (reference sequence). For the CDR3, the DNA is TGTGCCAGCAGCCTTCACCGGGACAGCGCCTACGAGCAGTACTTC. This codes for CASSLHRDSAYEQYF.

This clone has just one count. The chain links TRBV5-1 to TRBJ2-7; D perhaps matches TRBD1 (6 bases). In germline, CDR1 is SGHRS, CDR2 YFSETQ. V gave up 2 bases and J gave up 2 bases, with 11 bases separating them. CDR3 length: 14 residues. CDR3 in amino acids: CASSFQGQTYEQYF. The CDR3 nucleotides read TGCGCCAGCAGCTTTCAGGGGCAGACCTACGAGCAGTACTTC.

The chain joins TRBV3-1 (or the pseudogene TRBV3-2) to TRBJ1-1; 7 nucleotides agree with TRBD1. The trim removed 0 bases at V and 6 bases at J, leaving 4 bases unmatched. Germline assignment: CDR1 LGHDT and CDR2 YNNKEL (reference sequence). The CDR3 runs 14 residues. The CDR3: CASSQEVRGSEAFF. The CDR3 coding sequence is TGTGCCAGCAGCCAAGAAGTCAGGGGGTCTGAAGCTTTCTTT.

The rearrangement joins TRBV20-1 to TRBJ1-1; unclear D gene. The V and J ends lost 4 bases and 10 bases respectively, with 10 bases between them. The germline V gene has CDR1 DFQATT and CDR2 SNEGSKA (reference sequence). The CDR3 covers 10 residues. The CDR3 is CSAIRTGAFF. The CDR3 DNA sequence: TGCAGTGCTATACGTACGGGAGCTTTCTTT.

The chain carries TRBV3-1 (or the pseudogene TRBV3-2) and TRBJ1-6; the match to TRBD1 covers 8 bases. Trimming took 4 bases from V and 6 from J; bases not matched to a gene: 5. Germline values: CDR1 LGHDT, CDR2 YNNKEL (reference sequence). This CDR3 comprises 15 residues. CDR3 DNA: TGTGCCAGCAGCCCGGACAGGGCCCCTAATTCACCCCTCCACTTT. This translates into CASSPDRAPNSPLHF.

CDR3 loop: CASSLGPGTGYEQYF. CDR3 in DNA: TGTGCCAGCAGCTTGGGACCCGGGACAGGATACGAGCAGTACTTC. The chain combines TRBV7-3 with TRBJ2-7; 8 bases are a match to TRBD1. The J segment lost 4 bases and the V segment lost 3 bases, leaving 8 bases of the junction unmatched. The length of the CDR3 is 15 residues. The germline V gene encodes CDR1 SGHTA and CDR2 FQGTGA.

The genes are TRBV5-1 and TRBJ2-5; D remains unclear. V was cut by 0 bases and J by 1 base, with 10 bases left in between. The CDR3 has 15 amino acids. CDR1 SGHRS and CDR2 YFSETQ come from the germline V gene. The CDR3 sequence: CASSLVHGLQETQYF. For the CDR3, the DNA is TGCGCCAGCAGCTTGGTCCACGGTCTCCAAGAGACCCAGTACTTC.

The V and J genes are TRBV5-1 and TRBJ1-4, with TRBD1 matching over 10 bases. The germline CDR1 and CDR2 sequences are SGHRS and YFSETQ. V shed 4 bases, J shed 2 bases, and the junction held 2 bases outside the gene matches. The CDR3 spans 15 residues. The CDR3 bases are TGCGCCAGCAGCGAGACAGGGGGCACTAATGAAAAACTGTTTTTT. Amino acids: CASSETGGTNEKLFF.

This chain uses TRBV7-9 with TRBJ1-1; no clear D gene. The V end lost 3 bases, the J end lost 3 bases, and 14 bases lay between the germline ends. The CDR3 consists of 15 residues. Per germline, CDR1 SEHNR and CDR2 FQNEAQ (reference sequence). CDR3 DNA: TGTGCCAGCAGCTTGGCAGGTTCCCCTGACACTGAAGCTTTCTTT. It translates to CASSLAGSPDTEAFF.

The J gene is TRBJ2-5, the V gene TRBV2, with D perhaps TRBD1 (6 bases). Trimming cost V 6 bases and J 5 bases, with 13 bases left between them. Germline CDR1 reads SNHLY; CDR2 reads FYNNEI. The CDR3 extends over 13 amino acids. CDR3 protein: CASRVNQGETQYF. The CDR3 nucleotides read TGTGCCAGCAGGGTTAACCAGGGGGAGACCCAGTACTTC. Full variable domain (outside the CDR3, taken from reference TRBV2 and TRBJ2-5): EPEVTQTPSHQVTQMGQEVILRCVPISNHLYFYWYRQILGQKVEFLVSFYNNEISEKSEIFDDQFSVERPDGSNFTLKIRSTKLEDSAMYFCASRVNQGETQYFGPGTRLLVL.

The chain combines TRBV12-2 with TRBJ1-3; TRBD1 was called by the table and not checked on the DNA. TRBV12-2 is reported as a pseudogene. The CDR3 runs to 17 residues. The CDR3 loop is CASRLVTDSASGNTIYF. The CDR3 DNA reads TGTGCAAGTCGCTTAGTGACAGACTCCGCTTCTGGAAACACCATATATTTT.

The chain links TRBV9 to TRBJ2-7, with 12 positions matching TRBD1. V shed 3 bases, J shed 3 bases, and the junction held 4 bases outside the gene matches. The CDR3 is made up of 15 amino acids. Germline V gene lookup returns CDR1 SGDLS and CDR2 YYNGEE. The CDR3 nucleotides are TGTGCCAGCAGCGGGGGACAGGGGGCTTACTACGAGCAGTACTTC. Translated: CASSGGQGAYYEQYF. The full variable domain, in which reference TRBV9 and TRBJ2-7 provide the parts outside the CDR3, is DSGVTQTPKHLITATGQRVTLRCSPRSGDLSVYWYQQSLDQGLQFLIQYYNGEERAKGNILERFSAQQFPDLHSELNLSSLELGDSALYFCASSGGQGAYYEQYFGPGTRLTVT.

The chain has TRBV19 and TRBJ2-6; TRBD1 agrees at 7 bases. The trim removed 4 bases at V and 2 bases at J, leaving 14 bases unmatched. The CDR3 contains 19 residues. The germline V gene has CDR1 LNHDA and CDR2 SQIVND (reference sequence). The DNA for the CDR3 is TGTGCCAGTAGTAAACGGCGACAGGGTCTTAACCCTGGGGCCAACGTCCTGACTTTC. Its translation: CASSKRRQGLNPGANVLTF.